The rows below give T cell receptor beta chains drawn from one sample of a study of shared clonotypes between healthy human individuals. Clones were sequenced by immunoSEQ multiplex PCR, and TCRdb holds only the in-frame ones, with some missing. Altogether about 990,000 clones are present, roughly 74% being singletons, with the ten largest covering roughly 0.57%. The specimen was memory CD4+ T cells from PBMCs. Receptors were obtained from a man between 18 and 29 years old in good health. Some clones in this sample may be carry-over from other donors' samples. CDR3s leave out the opening cysteine and the closing phenylalanine or tryptophan. Each record gives: J gene, V gene, CDR3 protein.

j_call: TRBJ1-1
v_call: TRBV5-8
cdr3_aa: ASSLHTEAF

j_call: TRBJ2-7
v_call: TRBV11-2
cdr3_aa: ASSSLTLKGTSGREEQY

j_call: TRBJ2-5
v_call: TRBV23-1
cdr3_aa: ASGRDSEKTQY

j_call: TRBJ2-3
v_call: TRBV27
cdr3_aa: ASSLSRLAGQTDTQY

j_call: TRBJ1-2
v_call: TRBV15
cdr3_aa: ATSNFRGDDGYT

j_call: TRBJ2-7
v_call: TRBV5-6
cdr3_aa: ASSFGLGHEQY

j_call: TRBJ2-7
v_call: TRBV11-2
cdr3_aa: ASSAGLASSYEQY

j_call: TRBJ1-2
v_call: TRBV15
cdr3_aa: ATSFRGESYGYT

j_call: TRBJ2-1
v_call: TRBV27
cdr3_aa: ASSSLPGGHSYNEQF

j_call: TRBJ2-7
v_call: TRBV7-2
cdr3_aa: ASSFGPLNYEQY

j_call: TRBJ2-3
v_call: TRBV7-9
cdr3_aa: ASSPGGGLGSTDTQY

j_call: TRBJ2-7
v_call: TRBV27
cdr3_aa: ASSLPPLEGPYYEQY

j_call: TRBJ1-2
v_call: TRBV6-6
cdr3_aa: ASSLRQTFGYT

j_call: TRBJ2-5
v_call: TRBV5-1
cdr3_aa: ASSPPTGVEETQY

j_call: TRBJ2-1
v_call: TRBV7-2
cdr3_aa: ASSPWVREGNNEQF

j_call: TRBJ2-1
v_call: TRBV7-2
cdr3_aa: ASSSTSTGVFRQF

j_call: TRBJ2-1
v_call: TRBV10-3
cdr3_aa: AILDSVYNEQF

j_call: TRBJ1-3
v_call: TRBV18
cdr3_aa: ASSQQGAGNTIY

j_call: TRBJ1-1
v_call: TRBV19
cdr3_aa: ASRPGDRGLKTEAF

j_call: TRBJ1-1
v_call: TRBV15
cdr3_aa: ATSRETPPFMNTEAF

j_call: TRBJ2-6
v_call: TRBV11-2
cdr3_aa: ASSSSGHLFGANVLT

j_call: TRBJ2-2
v_call: TRBV2
cdr3_aa: ASSEFGRVIGELF

j_call: TRBJ2-3
v_call: TRBV14
cdr3_aa: ASSQAFVSTDTQY

j_call: TRBJ2-7
v_call: TRBV2
cdr3_aa: ASSERREQY

j_call: TRBJ2-7
v_call: TRBV5-1
cdr3_aa: ASSLSETYEQY

j_call: TRBJ2-3
v_call: TRBV29-1
cdr3_aa: SVGAGVDTDTQY

j_call: TRBJ2-7
v_call: TRBV28
cdr3_aa: ASSSLGYEQY

j_call: TRBJ1-5
v_call: TRBV23-1
cdr3_aa: ASSQWVGERGNQPQH

j_call: TRBJ2-3
v_call: TRBV19
cdr3_aa: ASGAPERTDTQY

j_call: TRBJ2-5
v_call: TRBV11-2
cdr3_aa: ASSLAGPAGQY

j_call: TRBJ2-5
v_call: TRBV5-1
cdr3_aa: ASSRGVRLMETQY

j_call: TRBJ2-3
v_call: TRBV30
cdr3_aa: ASTSRSTDTQY

j_call: TRBJ1-2
v_call: TRBV10-3
cdr3_aa: AISESTGYGYT

j_call: TRBJ2-1
v_call: TRBV28
cdr3_aa: ASSFLSSGTHEQF

j_call: TRBJ2-1
v_call: TRBV18
cdr3_aa: ASSNQPVLALRNNEQF

j_call: TRBJ1-5
v_call: TRBV2
cdr3_aa: ASHGDSNQPQH

j_call: TRBJ2-1
v_call: TRBV7-9
cdr3_aa: ASSFRSFGYNEQF

j_call: TRBJ2-7
v_call: TRBV2
cdr3_aa: ASVRSYEQY

j_call: TRBJ2-2
v_call: TRBV19
cdr3_aa: ASSSRQGATGELF

j_call: TRBJ2-3
v_call: TRBV4-1
cdr3_aa: ASSQGGTSTDTQY

j_call: TRBJ2-3
v_call: TRBV12-5
cdr3_aa: ASGLPPGTASTDTQY

j_call: TRBJ1-3
v_call: TRBV30
cdr3_aa: AWSFRTGGSGNTIY

j_call: TRBJ2-1
v_call: TRBV7-9
cdr3_aa: ASSPGPDVFNEQF

j_call: TRBJ2-7
v_call: TRBV28
cdr3_aa: ASSRRGITYEQY

j_call: TRBJ1-5
v_call: TRBV19
cdr3_aa: ASTTGEQPQH

j_call: TRBJ2-7
v_call: TRBV15
cdr3_aa: ATAPDTTYEQY